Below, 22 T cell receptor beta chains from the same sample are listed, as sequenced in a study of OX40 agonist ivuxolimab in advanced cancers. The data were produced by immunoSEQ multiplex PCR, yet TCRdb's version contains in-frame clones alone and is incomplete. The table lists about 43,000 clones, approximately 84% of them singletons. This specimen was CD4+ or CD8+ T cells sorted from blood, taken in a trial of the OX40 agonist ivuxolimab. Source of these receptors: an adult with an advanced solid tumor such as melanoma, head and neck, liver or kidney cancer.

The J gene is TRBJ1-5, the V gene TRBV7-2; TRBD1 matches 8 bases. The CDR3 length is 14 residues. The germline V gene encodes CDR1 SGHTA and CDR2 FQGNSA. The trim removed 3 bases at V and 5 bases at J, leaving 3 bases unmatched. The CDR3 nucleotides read TGTGCCAGCAGCTTCGGACAGGGCCATCAGCCCCAGCATTTT. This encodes CASSFGQGHQPQHF. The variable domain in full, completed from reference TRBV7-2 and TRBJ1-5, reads GAGVSQSPSNKVTEKGKDVELRCDPISGHTALYWYRQSLGQGLEFLIYFQGNSAPDKSGLPSDRFSAERTGGSVSTLTIQRTQQEDSAVYLCASSFGQGHQPQHFGDGTRLSIL.

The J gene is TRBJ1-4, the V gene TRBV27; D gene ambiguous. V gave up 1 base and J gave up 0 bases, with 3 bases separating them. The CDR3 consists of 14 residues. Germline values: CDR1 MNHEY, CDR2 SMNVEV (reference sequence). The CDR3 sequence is CASSLFATNEKLFF. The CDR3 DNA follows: TGTGCCAGCAGTTTATTTGCAACTAATGAAAAACTGTTTTTT.

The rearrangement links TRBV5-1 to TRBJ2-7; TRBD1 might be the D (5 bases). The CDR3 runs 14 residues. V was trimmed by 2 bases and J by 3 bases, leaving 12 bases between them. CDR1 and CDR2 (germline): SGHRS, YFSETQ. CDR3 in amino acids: CASSLDQGSYEQYF. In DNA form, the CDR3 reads TGCGCCAGCAGCTTAGATCAGGGTAGCTACGAGCAGTACTTC.

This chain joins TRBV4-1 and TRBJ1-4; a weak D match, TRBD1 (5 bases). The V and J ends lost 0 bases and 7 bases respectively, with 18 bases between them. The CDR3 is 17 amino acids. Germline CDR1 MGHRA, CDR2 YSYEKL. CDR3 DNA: TGCGCCAGCAGCCAAGAGACCCCCAGGGTCCGGAGTGAAAAACTGTTTTTT. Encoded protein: CASSQETPRVRSEKLFF.

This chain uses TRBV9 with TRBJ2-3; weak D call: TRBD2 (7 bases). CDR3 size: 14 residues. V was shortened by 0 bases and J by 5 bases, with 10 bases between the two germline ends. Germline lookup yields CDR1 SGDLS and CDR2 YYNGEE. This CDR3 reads CASSVGGGQDTQYF. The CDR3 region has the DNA TGTGCCAGCAGCGTAGGCGGGGGACAAGATACGCAGTATTTT.

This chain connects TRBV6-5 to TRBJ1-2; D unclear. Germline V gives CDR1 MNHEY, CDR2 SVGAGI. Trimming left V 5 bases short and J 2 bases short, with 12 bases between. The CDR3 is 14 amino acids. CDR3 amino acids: CASSDPRRNYGYTF. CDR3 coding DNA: TGTGCCAGCAGTGACCCCCGACGGAACTATGGCTACACCTTC.

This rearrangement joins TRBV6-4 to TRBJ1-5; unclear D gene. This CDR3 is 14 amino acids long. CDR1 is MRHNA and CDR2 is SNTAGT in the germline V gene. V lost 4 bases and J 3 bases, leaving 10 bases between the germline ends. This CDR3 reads CASSGTAINQPQHF. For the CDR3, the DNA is TGTGCCAGCAGTGGTACAGCGATCAATCAGCCCCAGCATTTT.

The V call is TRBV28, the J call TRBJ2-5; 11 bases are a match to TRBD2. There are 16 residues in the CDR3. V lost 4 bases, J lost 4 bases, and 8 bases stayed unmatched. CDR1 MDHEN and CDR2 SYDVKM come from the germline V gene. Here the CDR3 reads CASSSELAGGRETQYF. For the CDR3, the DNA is TGTGCCAGCAGTTCCGAATTAGCGGGGGGGCGAGAGACCCAGTACTTC.

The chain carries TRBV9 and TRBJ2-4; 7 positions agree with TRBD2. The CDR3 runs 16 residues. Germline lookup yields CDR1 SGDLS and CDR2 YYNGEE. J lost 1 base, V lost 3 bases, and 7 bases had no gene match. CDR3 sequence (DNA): TGTGCCAGCAGCGCTGCCGCGGGAGCGGCCAAAAACATTCAGTACTTC. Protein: CASSAAAGAAKNIQYF.

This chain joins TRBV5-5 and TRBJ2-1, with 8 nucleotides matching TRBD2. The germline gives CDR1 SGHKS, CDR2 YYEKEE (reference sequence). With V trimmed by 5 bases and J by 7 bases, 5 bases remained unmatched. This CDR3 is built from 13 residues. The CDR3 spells CASSRRGGNEQFF. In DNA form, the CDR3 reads TGTGCCAGCAGTCGGCGCGGGGGGAATGAGCAGTTCTTC. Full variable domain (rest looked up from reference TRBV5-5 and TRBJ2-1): DAGVTQSPTHLIKTRGQQVTLRCSPISGHKSVSWYQQVLGQGPQFIFQYYEKEERGRGNFPDRFSARQFPNYSSELNVNALLLGDSALYLCASSRRGGNEQFFGPGTRLTVL.

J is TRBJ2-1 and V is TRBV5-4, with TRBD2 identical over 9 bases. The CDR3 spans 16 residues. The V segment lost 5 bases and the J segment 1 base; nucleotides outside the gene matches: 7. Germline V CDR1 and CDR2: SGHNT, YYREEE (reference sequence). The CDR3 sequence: CASSLRLAVSYNEQFF. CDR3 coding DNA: TGTGCCAGCAGTCTCCGACTAGCGGTTTCCTACAATGAGCAGTTCTTC.

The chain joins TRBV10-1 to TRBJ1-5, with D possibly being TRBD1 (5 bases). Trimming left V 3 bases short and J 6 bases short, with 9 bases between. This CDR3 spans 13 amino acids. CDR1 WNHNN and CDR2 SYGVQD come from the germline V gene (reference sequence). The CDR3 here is CASSDSGRQPQHF. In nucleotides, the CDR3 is TGCGCCAGCAGTGATTCAGGGCGTCAGCCCCAGCATTTT.

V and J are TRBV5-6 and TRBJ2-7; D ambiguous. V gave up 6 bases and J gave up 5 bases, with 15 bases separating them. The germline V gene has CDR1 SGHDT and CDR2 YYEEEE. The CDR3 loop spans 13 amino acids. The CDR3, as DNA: TGTGCCAGCACCAGTTCCCTGATCCACGAGCAGTACTTC. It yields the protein CASTSSLIHEQYF.

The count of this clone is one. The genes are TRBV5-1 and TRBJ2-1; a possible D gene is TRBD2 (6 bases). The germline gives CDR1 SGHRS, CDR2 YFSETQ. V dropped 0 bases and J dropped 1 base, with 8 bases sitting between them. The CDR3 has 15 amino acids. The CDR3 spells CASSLAGESYNEQFF. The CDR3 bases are TGCGCCAGCAGCTTGGCGGGGGAGTCCTACAATGAGCAGTTCTTC.

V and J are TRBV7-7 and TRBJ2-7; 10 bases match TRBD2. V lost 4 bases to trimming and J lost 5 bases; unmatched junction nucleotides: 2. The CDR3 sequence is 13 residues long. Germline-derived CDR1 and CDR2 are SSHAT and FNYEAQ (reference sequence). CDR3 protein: CASSSGLANEQYF. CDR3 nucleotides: TGTGCCAGCAGCTCGGGACTAGCGAACGAGCAGTACTTC.

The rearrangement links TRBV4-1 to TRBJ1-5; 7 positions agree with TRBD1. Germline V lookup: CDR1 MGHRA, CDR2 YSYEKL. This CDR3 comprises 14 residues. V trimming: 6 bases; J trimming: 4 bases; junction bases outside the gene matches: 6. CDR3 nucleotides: TGCGCCAGCAGGGCCGGGACAGAGAATCAGCCCCAGCATTTT. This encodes CASRAGTENQPQHF.

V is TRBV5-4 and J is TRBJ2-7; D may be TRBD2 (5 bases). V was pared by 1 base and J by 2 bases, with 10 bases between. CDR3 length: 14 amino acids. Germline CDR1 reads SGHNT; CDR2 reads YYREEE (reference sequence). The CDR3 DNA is TGTGCCAGCAGCTTGTCGGGAACCCCCTACGAGCAGTACTTC. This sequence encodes CASSLSGTPYEQYF.

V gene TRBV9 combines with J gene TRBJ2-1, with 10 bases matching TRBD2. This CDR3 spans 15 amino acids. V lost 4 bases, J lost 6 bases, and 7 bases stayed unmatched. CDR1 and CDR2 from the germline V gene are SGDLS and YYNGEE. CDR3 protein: CASSTPGLASNEQFF. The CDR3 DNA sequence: TGTGCCAGCAGCACCCCGGGACTAGCGTCCAATGAGCAGTTCTTC.

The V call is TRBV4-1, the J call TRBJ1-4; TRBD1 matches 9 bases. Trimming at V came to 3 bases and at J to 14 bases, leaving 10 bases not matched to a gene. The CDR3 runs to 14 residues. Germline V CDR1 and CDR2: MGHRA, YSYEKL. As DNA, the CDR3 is TGCGCCAGCAGCCAGGTCGGGACAGGGTCGTTTCTGTTTTTT. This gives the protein CASSQVGTGSFLFF.

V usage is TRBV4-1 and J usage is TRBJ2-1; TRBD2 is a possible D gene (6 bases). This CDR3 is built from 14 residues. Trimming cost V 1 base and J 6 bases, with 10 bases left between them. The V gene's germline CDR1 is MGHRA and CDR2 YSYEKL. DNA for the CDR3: TGCGCCAGCAGCCAAGCACGGGAGCGCAATGAGCAGTTCTTC. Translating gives CASSQARERNEQFF.

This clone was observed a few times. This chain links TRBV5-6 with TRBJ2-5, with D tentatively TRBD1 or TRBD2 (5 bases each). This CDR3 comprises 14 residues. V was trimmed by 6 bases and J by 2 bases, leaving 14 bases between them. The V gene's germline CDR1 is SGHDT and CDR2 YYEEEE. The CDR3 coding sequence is TGTGCCAGCATCACCCGGGACGGACAAGAGACCCAGTACTTC. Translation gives CASITRDGQETQYF.

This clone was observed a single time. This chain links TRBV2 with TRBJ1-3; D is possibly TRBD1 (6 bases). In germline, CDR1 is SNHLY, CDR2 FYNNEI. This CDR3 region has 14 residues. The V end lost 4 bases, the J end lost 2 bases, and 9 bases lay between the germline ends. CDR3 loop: CASSVRGTGNTIYF. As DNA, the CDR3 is TGTGCCAGCAGTGTAAGGGGGACTGGAAACACCATATATTTT.